This T cell receptor beta chain was recovered during a study of T cell clonotyping in hematopoietic cell transplantation. Method: immunoSEQ multiplex PCR; TCRdb's copy keeps in-frame clones and lacks some. The table shows under 7,500 clones, with around nine tenths occurring only once. This CDR3 has 12 residues. V lost 2 bases to trimming and J lost 3 bases, with 5 bases between them. Germline V gene lookup returns CDR1 MNHEY and CDR2 SMNVEV (reference sequence). This clone came up a few times. The chain uses TRBV27 and TRBJ2-7; D not certain. Sequencing used peripheral blood mononuclear cells, obtained 100 days after allogeneic stem cell transplant. This receptor was obtained from a male patient between 35 and 55 years old who had an allogeneic stem cell transplant from an unrelated donor, so the T cells may come from the graft donor. Some clones in this sample may be carry-over from other donors' samples. CDR3 in amino acids: CASSLGNYEQYF. The CDR3 DNA sequence: TGTGCCAGCAGTTTAGGGAACTACGAGCAGTACTTC.